The 32 T cell receptor beta chains in this list originate from one sample, sequenced in a study of blood T cell repertoires in COVID-19 (TCRdb year 2020). The library was built by means of the immunoSEQ multiplex PCR assay. In TCRdb, the immuneACCESS table is reduced to in-frame sequences with V and J assigned. These tables do not hold every clone; where another copy was compared, an unresolved V gene accounts for under half, and the others remain unexplained. The sample has over 45,000 clones on record, 90% to 95% of them singletons. The ten largest clones take up approximately 8% of the sample. Specimen: peripheral blood. These receptors were taken from a woman aged 60-70 years with active or convalescent COVID-19.

This clone is a singleton in its sample. The chain has TRBV7-3 and TRBJ1-1; D may be TRBD1 (6 bases). Germline V gives CDR1 SGHTA, CDR2 FQGTGA. This CDR3 has 14 amino acids. The V gene lost 5 bases and the J gene lost 1 base, with 11 bases spanning the gap. CDR3 sequence (DNA): TGTGCCAGCAGCGCCGACAGGTGGAACACTGAAGCTTTCTTT. Translated: CASSADRWNTEAFF.

The chain employs TRBV9 and TRBJ2-5; D not resolved. Trimming left V 2 bases short and J 4 bases short, with 12 bases between. This CDR3 comprises 14 residues. Germline assignment: CDR1 SGDLS and CDR2 YYNGEE. The CDR3 spells CASSVLGSAETQYF. The CDR3 coding sequence is TGTGCCAGCAGCGTCCTAGGTTCTGCAGAGACCCAGTACTTC.

About this clone itself: One end of the junction is discordant with germline, which a read error may explain. The chain is built from TRBV27 and TRBJ2-5, with 11 bases aligning to TRBD2. This CDR3 has 14 amino acids. Germline CDR1 MNHEY, CDR2 SMNVEV (reference sequence). CDR3 loop: CASSGLAGQDTQYF. For the CDR3, the DNA is TGTGCCAGCAGCGGACTAGCGGGTCAAGATACCCAGTACTTC.

This clone was observed once. The chain joins TRBV29-1 to TRBJ2-1; TRBD1 might be the D (6 bases). This CDR3 has 16 amino acids. Germline V lookup: CDR1 SQVTM, CDR2 ANQGSEA. V was shortened by 1 base and J by 8 bases, with 21 bases between the two germline ends. CDR3: CSVEGPGESWGDEQFF. The CDR3 DNA sequence: TGCAGCGTTGAAGGCCCAGGGGAGTCTTGGGGAGATGAGCAGTTCTTC.

This chain uses TRBV13 with TRBJ2-2; TRBD2 might be the D (6 bases). V was trimmed by 5 bases and J by 0 bases, leaving 16 bases between them. Germline CDR1 is PRHDT and CDR2 is FYEKMQ (reference sequence). The CDR3 length is 17 residues. The CDR3 DNA is TGTGCCAGCAGCCTAGTTCGGGCGGGATCGAACACCGGGGAGCTGTTTTTT. Translated, it gives CASSLVRAGSNTGELFF.

In DNA, the CDR3 is TGTGCCAGCAGCTTCAAAGAGACCCAGTACTTC. It encodes CASSFKETQYF. The chain combines TRBV3-1 (or the pseudogene TRBV3-2) with TRBJ2-5, with D hard to call. CDR3 size: 11 residues. V dropped 5 bases and J dropped 3 bases, with 4 bases sitting between them. Germline loops: CDR1 LGHDT, CDR2 YNNKEL (reference sequence).

This chain joins TRBV21-1 and TRBJ2-7; TRBD1 is the table's D call and was not checked against the DNA. TRBV21-1 is shown as a pseudogene. The CDR3 covers 12 residues. The CDR3: CASSKTGGKQYF. The CDR3 DNA reads as TGTGCCAGCAGCAAAACAGGGGGCAAGCAGTACTTC.

The V gene is TRBV11-2, the J gene TRBJ2-3; 12 positions match TRBD2. V was clipped by 5 bases and J by 1 base; unmatched bases: 7. The CDR3 has 17 residues. Germline CDR1 reads SGHAT; CDR2 reads FQNNGV. The chain's CDR3 is CASSEKLAGGRTDTQYF. CDR3 bases: TGTGCCAGCAGCGAGAAACTAGCGGGAGGACGCACAGATACGCAGTATTTT.

This clone was counted between two and nine times. The gene calls are TRBV6-1 and TRBJ2-7; TRBD1 might be the D (5 bases). The V and J ends lost 2 bases and 1 base respectively, with 15 bases between them. This CDR3 has 16 residues. The germline gives CDR1 MNHNS, CDR2 SASEGT. The CDR3 DNA sequence: TGTGCCAGCAGTGAAAGCAACAGGATCAGTTCCTACGAGCAGTACTTC. It translates to CASSESNRISSYEQYF.

V and J are TRBV5-6 and TRBJ1-5; 7 bases line up with TRBD1. Germline CDR1 and CDR2: SGHDT and YYEEEE. The length of the CDR3 is 15 residues. Trimming took 4 bases from V and 2 from J; bases not matched to a gene: 6. CDR3 sequence reads: CASSGRQGGNQPQHF. For the CDR3, the DNA is TGTGCCAGCAGCGGGAGACAGGGAGGCAATCAGCCCCAGCATTTT.

The chain employs TRBV7-2 and TRBJ2-7; TRBD2 aligns across 13 bases. Germline V gene data show CDR1 as SGHTA and CDR2 as FQGNSA. The CDR3 length is 14 residues. With V trimmed by 3 bases and J by 4 bases, 0 bases remained unmatched. The CDR3 is CASSLGLAGYEQYF. CDR3 coding DNA: TGTGCCAGCAGCTTGGGACTAGCGGGGTACGAGCAGTACTTC.

The V gene is TRBV28, the J gene TRBJ1-2; the D gene is possibly TRBD1 (5 bases). This CDR3 is 11 amino acids long. Trimming stripped 5 bases from V and 4 bases from J, with 5 bases between. The germline CDR1 and CDR2 sequences are MDHEN and SYDVKM. CDR3 coding DNA: TGTGCCAGCAGTACAGGCTATGGCTACACCTTC. Amino acids: CASSTGYGYTF.

This clone has a single count. This rearrangement joins TRBV5-4 to TRBJ2-3; no clear D. Germline loops: CDR1 SGHNT, CDR2 YYREEE (reference sequence). CDR3 length: 14 amino acids. Trimming removed 5 bases at V and 3 bases at J, with 13 bases between. The CDR3 DNA reads TGTGCCAGCAGGCTGTGGAGTGCGACAGATACGCAGTATTTT. It yields the protein CASRLWSATDTQYF.

This clone appeared a single time. V gene TRBV11-3 combines with J gene TRBJ2-1; D perhaps matches TRBD1 (5 bases). Trimming left V 5 bases short and J 0 bases short, with 11 bases between. Looked up from germline, CDR1 is SGHNT and CDR2 is YENEEA. This CDR3 contains 15 residues. This chain's CDR3 is CASSTGPSSYNEQFF. The CDR3 region has the DNA TGTGCCAGCAGCACAGGACCCAGCTCCTACAATGAGCAGTTCTTC.

The J gene is TRBJ1-1, the V gene TRBV4-1, with D perhaps matching TRBD1 (6 bases). The ends were cut back, 0 bases at V and 5 bases at J, with 16 bases in the middle. Germline V lookup: CDR1 MGHRA, CDR2 YSYEKL. This CDR3 has 16 amino acids. The CDR3 spells CASSQERDNGFTEAFF. The DNA for the CDR3 is TGCGCCAGCAGCCAAGAAAGGGACAATGGGTTTACTGAAGCTTTCTTT.

CDR3 sequence: CASALAGGETYEQYF. CDR3 in DNA: TGTGCCAGCGCCCTAGCGGGGGGCGAAACCTACGAGCAGTACTTC. The J gene is TRBJ2-7, the V gene TRBV5-7, with TRBD2 identical over 11 bases. TRBV5-7 is reported as an ORF; its role is uncertain. The length of the CDR3 is 15 residues. The J segment lost 2 bases and the V segment lost 7 bases, leaving 8 bases of the junction unmatched.

This sequence joins TRBV6-5 and TRBJ1-5; D call uncertain. Trimming cost V 8 bases and J 6 bases, with 14 bases left between them. The V gene's germline CDR1 is MNHEY and CDR2 SVGAGI. CDR3 length equals 13 residues. This CDR3 reads CASRGAYSQPQHF. The CDR3 coding sequence is TGTGCCAGCCGGGGAGCGTACTCTCAGCCCCAGCATTTT.

The CDR3 coding sequence is TGTGCCAGCAGTCGGGACTCAGACTATGGCTACACCTTC. Its protein product is CASSRDSDYGYTF. The J gene is TRBJ1-2, the V gene TRBV7-9; a weak D match, TRBD1 (5 bases). V lost 6 bases and J 3 bases, leaving 11 bases between the germline ends. There are 13 residues in the CDR3. Germline lookup yields CDR1 SEHNR and CDR2 FQNEAQ (reference sequence).

The chain has TRBV3-1 (or the pseudogene TRBV3-2) and TRBJ1-3; no definite D call. CDR1 is LGHDT, CDR2 YNNKEL, per germline (reference sequence). This CDR3 spans 14 amino acids. Trimming removed 7 bases from V and 0 bases from J, with 10 bases in between. This chain's CDR3 is CASINRSSGNTIYF. The DNA of the CDR3 is TGTGCCAGCATTAATCGCAGCTCTGGAAACACCATATATTTT.

The J gene is TRBJ2-7, the V gene TRBV5-5; TRBD1 agrees at 8 bases. Germline CDR1 and CDR2: SGHKS and YYEKEE (reference sequence). Germline trimming cut 2 bases from V and 2 bases from J; bases unmatched to any gene: 6. The CDR3 has 15 residues. CDR3 nucleotides: TGTGCCAGCAGCTTTAGAGGACAGGGCCCCTACGAGCAGTACTTC. This sequence encodes CASSFRGQGPYEQYF. Using reference TRBV5-5 and TRBJ2-7 for the parts outside the CDR3, the full variable domain is DAGVTQSPTHLIKTRGQQVTLRCSPISGHKSVSWYQQVLGQGPQFIFQYYEKEERGRGNFPDRFSARQFPNYSSELNVNALLLGDSALYLCASSFRGQGPYEQYFGPGTRLTVT.

V is TRBV18 and J is TRBJ2-7, with D perhaps matching TRBD2 (6 bases). V lost 5 bases and J 3 bases, leaving 17 bases between the germline ends. Germline-derived CDR1 and CDR2 are KGHSH and LQKENI. The CDR3 loop spans 15 amino acids. DNA of the CDR3: TGTGCCAGCTCATCGAACGGACTAATAAGCTACGAGCAGTACTTC. Protein: CASSSNGLISYEQYF. The entire variable domain, with the rest obtained from reference TRBV18 and TRBJ2-7, is as follows: NAGVMQNPRHLVRRRGQEARLRCSPMKGHSHVYWYRQLPEEGLKFMVYLQKENIIDESGMPKERFSAEFPKEGPSILRIQQVVRGDSAAYFCASSSNGLISYEQYFGPGTRLTVT.

The rearrangement joins TRBV30 to TRBJ2-3; D possibly corresponds to TRBD2 (6 bases). Trimming cost V 7 bases and J 1 base, with 12 bases left between them. There are 13 residues in the CDR3. CDR1 and CDR2 from the germline V gene are GTSNPN and SVGIG (reference sequence). The CDR3 is CALRGGGTDTQYF. The DNA of the CDR3 is TGTGCCTTGCGGGGCGGGGGCACAGATACGCAGTATTTT.

The CDR3 bases are TGCGCCAGCAGCCGGACAGGGGGCGCGGAGTCTGGAAACACCATATATTTT. Protein: CASSRTGGAESGNTIYF. The chain carries TRBV5-1 and TRBJ1-3, with TRBD1 matching 11 bases. Germline V gene data show CDR1 as SGHRS and CDR2 as YFSETQ. This CDR3 region has 17 residues. V was clipped by 4 bases and J by 1 base; unmatched bases: 7.

This chain joins TRBV6-1 and TRBJ2-5; D is undetermined. Germline V gene lookup returns CDR1 MNHNS and CDR2 SASEGT. Trimming cost V 3 bases and J 2 bases, with 10 bases left between them. The CDR3 spans 14 residues. The CDR3 nucleotides read TGTGCCAGCAGTGAGGCCAGACTTCAAGAGACCCAGTACTTC. As protein: CASSEARLQETQYF.

The chain carries TRBV7-9 and TRBJ1-3; TRBD1 matches at 7 bases. The CDR3 is made up of 16 amino acids. Germline lookup yields CDR1 SEHNR and CDR2 FQNEAQ (reference sequence). With V trimmed by 5 bases and J by 0 bases, 7 bases remained unmatched. The CDR3 sequence is CASSTTGKGSGNTIYF. CDR3 nucleotide sequence: TGTGCCAGCAGCACGACAGGGAAAGGCTCTGGAAACACCATATATTTT.

This chain uses TRBV24-1 with TRBJ2-5; TRBD2 aligns across 10 bases. The V gene end was trimmed by 0 bases and the J gene end by 5 bases; junction bases not matched to a gene: 5. The CDR3 is made up of 16 amino acids. Germline CDR1 KGHDR, CDR2 SFDVKD. CDR3 protein: CATSDLQTSGVETQYF. CDR3 nucleotide sequence: TGTGCCACCAGTGATTTGCAAACTAGCGGGGTTGAGACCCAGTACTTC.

This clone has only one observation. V usage is TRBV30 and J usage is TRBJ2-1, with a possible D match to TRBD2 (6 bases). Trimming pared 3 bases from V and 5 bases from J, leaving 23 bases between. There are 17 residues in the CDR3. CDR1 is GTSNPN, CDR2 SVGIG, per germline (reference sequence). The CDR3 coding sequence is TGTGCCTGGAGGCCCCTCCCGACTAGTCAGGTTAACAATGAGCAGTTCTTC. Its translation is CAWRPLPTSQVNNEQFF.

This sequence joins TRBV24-1 and TRBJ1-1; TRBD1 aligns across 8 bases. Germline values: CDR1 KGHDR, CDR2 SFDVKD. With V trimmed by 3 bases and J by 6 bases, 5 bases remained unmatched. This CDR3 has 14 residues. The CDR3 region has the DNA TGTGCCACCAGTGATCGACAGGGGAGGTCTGAAGCTTTCTTT. Amino acids: CATSDRQGRSEAFF.

The genes are TRBV28 and TRBJ1-2, with D maybe TRBD1 (6 bases). Germline loops: CDR1 MDHEN, CDR2 SYDVKM. Trimming stripped 2 bases from V and 0 bases from J, with 13 bases between. The CDR3 is made up of 16 amino acids. The CDR3 nucleotides are TGTGCCAGCAGTTTACTTCGGGGGGCGGCTAACTATGGCTACACCTTC. Translating it yields CASSLLRGAANYGYTF.

V and J are TRBV3-1 (or the pseudogene TRBV3-2) and TRBJ1-5; D is unresolved. V was trimmed by 0 bases and J by 2 bases, leaving 5 bases between them. The CDR3 is 14 amino acids. The germline gives CDR1 LGHDT, CDR2 YNNKEL (reference sequence). The CDR3 sequence: CASSQDTGNQPQHF. The CDR3 DNA reads as TGTGCCAGCAGCCAAGATACGGGCAATCAGCCCCAGCATTTT.

V and J are TRBV18 and TRBJ2-2; 14 nucleotides agree with TRBD2. This CDR3 region has 20 residues. V was pared by 3 bases and J by 0 bases, with 9 bases of the junction left unmatched. The germline CDR1 and CDR2 sequences are KGHSH and LQKENI. CDR3 sequence reads: CASSPPYGLAGGSNTGELFF. CDR3 coding DNA: TGTGCCAGCTCACCCCCGTACGGACTAGCGGGAGGATCGAACACCGGGGAGCTGTTTTTT.

The chain combines TRBV6-5 with TRBJ1-6; 9 nucleotides agree with TRBD1. The CDR3 is 14 amino acids. V was pared by 11 bases and J by 8 bases, with 10 bases of the junction left unmatched. The germline CDR1 and CDR2 sequences are MNHEY and SVGAGI. The CDR3 sequence: CAGRQGDTYSPLHF. The CDR3 DNA follows: TGTGCCGGAAGACAGGGGGATACCTATTCACCCCTCCACTTT.